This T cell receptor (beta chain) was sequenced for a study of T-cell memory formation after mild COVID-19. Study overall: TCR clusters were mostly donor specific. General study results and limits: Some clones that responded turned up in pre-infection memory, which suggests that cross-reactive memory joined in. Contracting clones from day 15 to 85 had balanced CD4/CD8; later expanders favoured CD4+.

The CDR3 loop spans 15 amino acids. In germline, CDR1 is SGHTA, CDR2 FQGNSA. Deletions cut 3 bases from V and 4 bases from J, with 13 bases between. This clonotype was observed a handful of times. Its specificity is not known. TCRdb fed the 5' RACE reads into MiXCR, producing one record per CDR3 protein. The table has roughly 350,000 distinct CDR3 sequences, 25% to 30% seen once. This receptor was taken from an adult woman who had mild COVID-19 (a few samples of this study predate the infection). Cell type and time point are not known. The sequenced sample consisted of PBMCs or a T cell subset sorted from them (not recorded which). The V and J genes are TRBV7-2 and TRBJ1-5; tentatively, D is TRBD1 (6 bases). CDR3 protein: CASSFGPGVNQPQHF. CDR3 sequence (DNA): TGTGCCAGCAGCTTTGGTCCAGGGGTAAATCAGCCCCAGCATTTT.